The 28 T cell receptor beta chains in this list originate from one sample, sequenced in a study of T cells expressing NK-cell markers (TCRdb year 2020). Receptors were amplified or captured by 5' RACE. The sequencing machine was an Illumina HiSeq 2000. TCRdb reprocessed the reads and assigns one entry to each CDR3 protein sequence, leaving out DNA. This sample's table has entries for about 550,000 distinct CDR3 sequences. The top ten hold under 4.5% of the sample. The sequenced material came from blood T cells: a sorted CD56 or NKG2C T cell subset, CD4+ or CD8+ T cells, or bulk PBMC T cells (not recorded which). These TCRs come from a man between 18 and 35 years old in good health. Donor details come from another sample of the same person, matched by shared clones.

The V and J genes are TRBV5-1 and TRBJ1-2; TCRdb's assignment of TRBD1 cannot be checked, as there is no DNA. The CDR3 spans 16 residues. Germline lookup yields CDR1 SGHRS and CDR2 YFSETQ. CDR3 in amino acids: CASSLTATGLNYGYTF.

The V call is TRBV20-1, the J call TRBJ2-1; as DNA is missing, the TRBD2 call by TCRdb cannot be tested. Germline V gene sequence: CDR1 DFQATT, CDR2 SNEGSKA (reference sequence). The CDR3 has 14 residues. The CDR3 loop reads CSASSETSVDEQFF.

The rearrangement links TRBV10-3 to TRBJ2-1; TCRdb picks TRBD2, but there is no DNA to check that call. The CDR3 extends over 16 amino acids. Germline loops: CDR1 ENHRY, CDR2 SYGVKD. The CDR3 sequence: CAISESEGQLYNEQFF.

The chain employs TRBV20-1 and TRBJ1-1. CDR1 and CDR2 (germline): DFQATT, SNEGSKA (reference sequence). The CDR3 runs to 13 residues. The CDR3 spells CSASGSTNTEAFF.

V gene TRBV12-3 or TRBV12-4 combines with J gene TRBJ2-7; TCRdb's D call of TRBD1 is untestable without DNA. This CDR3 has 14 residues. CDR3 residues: CASSPRMDSYEQYF.

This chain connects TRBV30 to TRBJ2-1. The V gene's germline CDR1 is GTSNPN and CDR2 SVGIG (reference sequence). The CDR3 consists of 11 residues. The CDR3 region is CAWDLDDEQFF. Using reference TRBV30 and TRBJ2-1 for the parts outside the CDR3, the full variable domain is SQTIHQWPATLVQPVGSPLSLECTVEGTSNPNLYWYRQAAGRGLQLLFYSVGIGQISSEVPQNLSASRPQDRQFILSSKKLLLSDSGFYLCAWDLDDEQFFGPGTRLTVL.

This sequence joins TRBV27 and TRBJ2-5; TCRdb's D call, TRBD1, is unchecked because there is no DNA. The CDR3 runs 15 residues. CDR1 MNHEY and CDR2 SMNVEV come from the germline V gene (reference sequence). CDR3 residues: CASSPGTFQVQTQYF.

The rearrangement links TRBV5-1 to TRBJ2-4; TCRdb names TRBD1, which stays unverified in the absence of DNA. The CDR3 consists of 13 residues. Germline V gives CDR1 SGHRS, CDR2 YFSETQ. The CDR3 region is CASSLLVPDIQYF.

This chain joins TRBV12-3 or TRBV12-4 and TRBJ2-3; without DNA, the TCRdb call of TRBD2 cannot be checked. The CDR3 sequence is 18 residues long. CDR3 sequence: CASRGPGTSGSSTDTQYF.

CDR3 region: CSARLVGRRHNEQFF. The chain employs TRBV20-1 and TRBJ2-1; TCRdb returns TRBD2, unconfirmable since there is no DNA. The CDR3 runs to 15 residues. Germline loops: CDR1 DFQATT, CDR2 SNEGSKA (reference sequence).

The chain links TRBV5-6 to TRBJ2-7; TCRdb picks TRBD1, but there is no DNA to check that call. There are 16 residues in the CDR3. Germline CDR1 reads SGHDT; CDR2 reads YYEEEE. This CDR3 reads CASSQGWTGWRSEQYF.

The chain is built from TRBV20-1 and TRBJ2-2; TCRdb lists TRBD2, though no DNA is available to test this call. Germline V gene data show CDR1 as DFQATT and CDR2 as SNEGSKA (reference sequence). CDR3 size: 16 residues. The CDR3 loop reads CSASYGLAGGTGELFF.

CDR3 sequence reads: CASSYLLGLNTEAFF. The V gene is TRBV6-5, the J gene TRBJ1-1. The CDR3 consists of 15 residues. Germline V lookup: CDR1 MNHEY, CDR2 SVGAGI.

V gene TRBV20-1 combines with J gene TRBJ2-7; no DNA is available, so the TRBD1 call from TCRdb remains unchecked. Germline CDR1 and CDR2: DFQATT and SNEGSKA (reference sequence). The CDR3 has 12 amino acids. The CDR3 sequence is CSAMFPDSQQYF.

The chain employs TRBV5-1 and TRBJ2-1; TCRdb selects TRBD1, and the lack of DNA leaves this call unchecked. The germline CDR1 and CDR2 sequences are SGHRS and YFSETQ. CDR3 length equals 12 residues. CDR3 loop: CASSLAGRVGFF.

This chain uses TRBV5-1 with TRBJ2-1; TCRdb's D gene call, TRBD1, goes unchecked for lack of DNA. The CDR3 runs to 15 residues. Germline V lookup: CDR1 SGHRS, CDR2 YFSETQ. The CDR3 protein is CASTGGGASYNEQFF.

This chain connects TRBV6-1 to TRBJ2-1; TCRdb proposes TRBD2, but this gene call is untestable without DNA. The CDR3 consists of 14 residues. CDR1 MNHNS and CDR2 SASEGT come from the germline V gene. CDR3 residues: CASSPLAGRNEQFF.

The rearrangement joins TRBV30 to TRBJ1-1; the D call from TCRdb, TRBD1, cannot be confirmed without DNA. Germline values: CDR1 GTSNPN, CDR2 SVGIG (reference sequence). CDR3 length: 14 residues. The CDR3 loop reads CAWIGGGGFTEAFF.

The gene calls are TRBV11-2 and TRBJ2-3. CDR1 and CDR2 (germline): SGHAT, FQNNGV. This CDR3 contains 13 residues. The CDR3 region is CASSLDVTDTQYF.

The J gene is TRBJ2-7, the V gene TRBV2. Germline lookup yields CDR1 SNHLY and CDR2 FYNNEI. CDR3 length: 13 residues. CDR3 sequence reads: CASNADATYEQYF.

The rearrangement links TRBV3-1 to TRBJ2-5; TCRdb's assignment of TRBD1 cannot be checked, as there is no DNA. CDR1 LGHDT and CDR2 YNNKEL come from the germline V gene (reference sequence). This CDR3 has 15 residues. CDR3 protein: CASSQLMGEQETQYF.

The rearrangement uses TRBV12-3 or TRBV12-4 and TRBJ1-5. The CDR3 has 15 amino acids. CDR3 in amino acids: CASSPKVRSNQPQHF.

The CDR3 loop is CASSAGGAGGISTDTQYF. V usage is TRBV25-1 and J usage is TRBJ2-3; the TCRdb call, TRBD2, lacks DNA for checking. The length of the CDR3 is 18 residues. CDR1 and CDR2 (germline): MGHDK, SYGVNS.

CDR3 in amino acids: CASSELGRGMAGELFF. V gene TRBV6-1 combines with J gene TRBJ2-2; absent DNA, TCRdb's TRBD1 call cannot be checked. The CDR3 has 16 residues. CDR1 and CDR2 from the germline V gene are MNHNS and SASEGT.

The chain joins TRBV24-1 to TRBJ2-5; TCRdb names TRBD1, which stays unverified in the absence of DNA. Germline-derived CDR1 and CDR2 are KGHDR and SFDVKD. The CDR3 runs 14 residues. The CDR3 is CATSGDTFTETQYF.

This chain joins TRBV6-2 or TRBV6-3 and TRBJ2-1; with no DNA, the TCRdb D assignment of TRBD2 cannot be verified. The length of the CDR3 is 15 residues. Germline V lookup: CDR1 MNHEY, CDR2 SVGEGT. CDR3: CASSSLTGPRDEQFF.

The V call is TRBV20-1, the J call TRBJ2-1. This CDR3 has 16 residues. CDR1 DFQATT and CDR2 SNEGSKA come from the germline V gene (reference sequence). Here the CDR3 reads CSARETPLNSYNEQFF.

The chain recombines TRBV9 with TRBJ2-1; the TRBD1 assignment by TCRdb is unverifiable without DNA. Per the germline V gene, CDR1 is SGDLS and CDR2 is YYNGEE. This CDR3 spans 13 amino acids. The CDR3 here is CASSVSGAPEQFF.